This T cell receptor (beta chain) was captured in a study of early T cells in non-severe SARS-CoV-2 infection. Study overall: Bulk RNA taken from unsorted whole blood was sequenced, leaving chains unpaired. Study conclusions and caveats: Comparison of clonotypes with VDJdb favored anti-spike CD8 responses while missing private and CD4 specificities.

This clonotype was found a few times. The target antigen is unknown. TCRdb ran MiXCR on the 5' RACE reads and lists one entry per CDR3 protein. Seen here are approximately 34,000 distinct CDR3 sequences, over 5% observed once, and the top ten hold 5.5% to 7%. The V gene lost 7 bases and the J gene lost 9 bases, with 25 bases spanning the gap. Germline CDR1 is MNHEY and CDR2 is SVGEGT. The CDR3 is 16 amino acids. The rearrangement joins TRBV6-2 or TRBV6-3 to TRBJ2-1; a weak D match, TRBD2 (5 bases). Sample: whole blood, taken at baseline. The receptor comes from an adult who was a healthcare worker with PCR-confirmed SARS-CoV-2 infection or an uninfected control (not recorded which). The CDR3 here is CASNYHHIDSRGEQFF. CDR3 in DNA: TGTGCCAGCAACTACCACCACATTGACTCCCGGGGTGAGCAGTTCTTC.